This T cell receptor (beta chain) was documented in a study of a mutant IDH1 vaccine in newly diagnosed glioma. Libraries were prepared by immunoSEQ multiplex PCR; TCRdb keeps only in-frame clonotypes and omits some of them. The sample holds 20,000 to 25,000 clones, approximately 85% seen once. Losses at the gene ends were 3 bases for V and 11 bases for J; bases not matched to a gene: 10. The CDR3 is made up of 13 amino acids. Looked up from germline, CDR1 is GTSNPN and CDR2 is SVGIG (reference sequence). The time point denotes: baseline, week 1 (first vaccination visit). Treatment meaning: pre-vaccination baseline after standard-of-care therapy. Those who donated had recent WHO grade 3 or 4 IDH1-mutant, ATRX-lost astrocytomas.

Sequences were derived from PBMCs, sampled from a glioma patient treated with radiotherapy, temozolomide or both. This sequence joins TRBV30 and TRBJ1-5, with TRBD1 matching 7 bases. The TCR originated in a man between 40 and 49 years old with glioma. The CDR3 is CAWSPTGDQAQHF. The CDR3 bases are TGTGCCTGGAGCCCAACAGGGGACCAGGCCCAGCATTTT.